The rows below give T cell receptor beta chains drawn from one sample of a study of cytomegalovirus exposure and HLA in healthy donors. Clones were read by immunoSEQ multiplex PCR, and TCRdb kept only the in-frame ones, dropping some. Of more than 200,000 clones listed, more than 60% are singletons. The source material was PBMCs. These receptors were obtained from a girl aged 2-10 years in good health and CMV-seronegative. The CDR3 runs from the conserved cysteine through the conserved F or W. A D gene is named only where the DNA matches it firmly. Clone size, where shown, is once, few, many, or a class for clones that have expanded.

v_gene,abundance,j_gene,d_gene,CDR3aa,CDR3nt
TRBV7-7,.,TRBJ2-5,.,CASSSGGFQETQYF,TGTGCCAGCAGCTCAGGGGGGTTCCAAGAGACCCAGTACTTC
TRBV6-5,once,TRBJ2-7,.,CASSYSRFPIYEQYF,TGTGCCAGCAGTTACTCGAGGTTCCCCATCTACGAGCAGTACTTC
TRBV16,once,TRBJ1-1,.,CASSQTGQEAFF,TGTGCCAGCAGCCAAACTGGGCAGGAAGCTTTCTTT
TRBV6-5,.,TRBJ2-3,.,CASSGLHTDTQYF,TGTGCCAGCAGCGGACTACACACAGATACGCAGTATTTT
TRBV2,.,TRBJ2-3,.,CASSEKGGADTQYF,TGTGCCAGCAGTGAAAAGGGGGGGGCAGATACGCAGTATTTT
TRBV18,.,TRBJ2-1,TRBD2,CASSPPLVAGVPLYNEQFF,TGTGCCAGCTCACCACCTCTTGTAGCGGGAGTTCCCCTATACAATGAGCAGTTCTTC
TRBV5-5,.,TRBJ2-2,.,CASSPYLPNTGELFF,TGTGCCAGCAGCCCCTACCTACCGAACACCGGGGAGCTGTTTTTT
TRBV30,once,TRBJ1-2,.,CAWKGPGYGYTF,TGTGCCTGGAAGGGGCCGGGCTATGGCTACACCTTC
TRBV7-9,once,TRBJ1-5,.,CASSSLNQPQHF,TGTGCCAGCAGCTCCCTGAATCAGCCCCAGCATTTT
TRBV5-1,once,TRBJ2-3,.,CASSEQRGGSLTDTQYF,TGCGCCAGCAGCGAACAGCGAGGTGGGAGTTTAACAGATACGCAGTATTTT